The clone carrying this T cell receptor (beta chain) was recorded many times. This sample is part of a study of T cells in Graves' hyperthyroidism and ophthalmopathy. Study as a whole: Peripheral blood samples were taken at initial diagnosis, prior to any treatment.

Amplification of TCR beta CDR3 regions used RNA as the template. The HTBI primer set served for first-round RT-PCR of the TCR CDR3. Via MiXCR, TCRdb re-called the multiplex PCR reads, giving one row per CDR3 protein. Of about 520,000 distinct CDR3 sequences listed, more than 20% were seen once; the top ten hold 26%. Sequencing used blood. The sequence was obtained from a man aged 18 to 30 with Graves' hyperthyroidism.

The CDR3 protein is CASSELLTGGETQYF. For the CDR3, the DNA is TGTGCCAGCAGTGAGCTACTCACAGGGGGGGAGACCCAGTACTTC. The chain uses TRBV2 and TRBJ2-5, with 8 bases matching TRBD1. The J segment lost 5 bases and the V segment lost 3 bases, leaving 8 bases of the junction unmatched. There are 15 residues in the CDR3. The V gene's germline CDR1 is SNHLY and CDR2 FYNNEI.